Sequencing of this T cell receptor (beta chain) was carried out in a study of cytomegalovirus exposure and HLA in healthy donors. The V and J ends lost 5 bases and 9 bases respectively, with 11 bases between them. This CDR3 has 13 amino acids. Germline-derived CDR1 and CDR2 are LNHNV and YYDKDF (reference sequence). This clone has a single count. It was with 60 Vbeta and 13 Jbeta primers that the PCR ran. Some clones are missing from TCRdb's copy, which holds only in-frame ones; the method was immunoSEQ multiplex PCR. The table lists 100,000 or so clones, over 75% of them singletons. The TCR comes from a man under 40 in good health and CMV-seronegative. The sequenced sample consisted of PBMCs. The rearrangement links TRBV15 to TRBJ1-6; D remains unclear. The CDR3 DNA reads as TGTGCCACCAGCCCTCGGCGGTTTTCACCCCTCCACTTT. This encodes CATSPRRFSPLHF.